The 2 T cell receptor beta chains below come from one sample, sequenced in a study of shared clonotypes between healthy human individuals. Profiling relied on immunoSEQ multiplex PCR, and the TCRdb table lists in-frame clones only, not all of them. The sample records nearly 1,000,000 clones, over 75% being singletons. Sequencing input: memory CD4+ T cells sorted from blood. Subset indicated: CD45RA-negative fraction. The source is a man younger than 30 in good health.

In its sample, this clone was seen once. The chain uses TRBV30 and TRBJ2-6; D perhaps matches TRBD2 (6 bases). Deletions cut 3 bases from V and 0 bases from J, with 12 bases between. The CDR3 extends over 16 amino acids. Germline lookup yields CDR1 GTSNPN and CDR2 SVGIG (reference sequence). The chain's CDR3 is CAWSGGESSGANVLTF. In DNA, the CDR3 is TGTGCCTGGAGCGGAGGGGAGAGCTCTGGGGCCAACGTCCTGACTTTC.

In DNA, the CDR3 is TGTGCCAGCAGTCGACTGGACGAGCAGTACTTC. This codes for CASSRLDEQYF. The J gene is TRBJ2-7, the V gene TRBV7-8; D is ambiguous. Germline V CDR1 and CDR2: SGHVS, FQNEAQ. The CDR3 spans 11 residues. The ends were cut back, 6 bases at V and 5 bases at J, with 8 bases in the middle.